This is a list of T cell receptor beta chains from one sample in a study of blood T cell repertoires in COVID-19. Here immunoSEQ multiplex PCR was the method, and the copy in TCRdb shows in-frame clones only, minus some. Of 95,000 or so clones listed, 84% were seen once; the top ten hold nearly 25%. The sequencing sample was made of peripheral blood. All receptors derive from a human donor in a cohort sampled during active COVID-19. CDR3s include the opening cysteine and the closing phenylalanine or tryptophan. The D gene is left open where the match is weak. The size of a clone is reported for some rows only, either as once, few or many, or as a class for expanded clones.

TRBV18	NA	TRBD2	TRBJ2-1	CASSRTSGSSYNEQFF	TGTGCCAGCTCCCGGACTAGCGGGAGCTCCTACAATGAGCAGTTCTTC
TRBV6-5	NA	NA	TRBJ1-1	CASRISAGNTEAFF	TGTGCCAGCAGGATCAGTGCTGGGAACACTGAAGCTTTCTTT
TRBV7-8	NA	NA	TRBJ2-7	CASSQTASYEQYF	TGTGCCAGCAGCCAGACAGCGTCTTACGAGCAGTACTTC
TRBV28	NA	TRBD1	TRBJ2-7	CASSLRGQTESSYEQYF	TGTGCCAGCAGTTTACGGGGACAGACTGAAAGCTCCTACGAGCAGTACTTC
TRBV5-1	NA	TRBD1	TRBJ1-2	CASSRSTGGAGYGYTF	TGCGCCAGCAGCCGATCAACAGGGGGCGCTGGCTATGGCTACACCTTC
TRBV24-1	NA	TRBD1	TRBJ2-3	CATSEQGRTDTQYF	TGTGCCACCAGTGAACAGGGGCGGACAGATACGCAGTATTTT
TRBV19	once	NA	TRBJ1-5	CASTSQGSSNQPQHF	TGTGCCAGTACCTCCCAGGGTTCCTCCAATCAGCCCCAGCATTTT
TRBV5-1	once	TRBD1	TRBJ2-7	CASSLGDRTYEQYF	TGCGCCAGCAGCTTGGGGGACAGGACCTACGAGCAGTACTTC
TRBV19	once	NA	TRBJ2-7	CASSRPRSSYEQYF	TGTGCCAGTAGTCGCCCGCGGAGCTCCTACGAGCAGTACTTC
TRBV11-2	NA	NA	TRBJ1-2	CASSLDSGFGGYTF	TGTGCCAGCAGCTTAGATTCGGGGTTTGGCGGCTACACCTTC
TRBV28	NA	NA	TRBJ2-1	CASSFPRTYNEQFF	TGTGCCAGCAGTTTCCCTAGAACATACAATGAGCAGTTCTTC
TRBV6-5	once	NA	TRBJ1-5	CAGSPGRGYNQPQHF	TGTGCCGGATCTCCGGGCAGGGGATACAATCAGCCCCAGCATTTT
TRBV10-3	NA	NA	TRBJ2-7	CAIKRQLSYEQYF	TGTGCCATAAAAAGACAGTTATCCTACGAGCAGTACTTC
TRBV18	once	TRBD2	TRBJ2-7	CASSLTSGRSNEQYF	TGTGCCAGCTCCCTTACTAGCGGGAGATCCAACGAGCAGTACTTC
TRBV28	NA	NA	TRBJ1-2	CASSSGGVADGYYGYTF	TGTGCCAGCAGTTCTGGCGGTGTGGCGGATGGATACTATGGCTACACCTTC
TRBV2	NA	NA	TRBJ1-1	CASSDEKGVGTEAFF	TGTGCCAGCAGTGATGAGAAGGGGGTCGGCACTGAAGCTTTCTTT
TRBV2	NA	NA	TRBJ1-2	CASREHVRDGYTF	TGTGCCAGCAGGGAACACGTCAGGGATGGCTACACCTTC
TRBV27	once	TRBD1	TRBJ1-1	CASSTDRANTEAFF	TGTGCCAGCAGCACGGACAGGGCGAACACTGAAGCTTTCTTT
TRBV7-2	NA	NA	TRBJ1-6	CASSLAQGKSPLHF	TGTGCCAGCAGCTTAGCGCAGGGCAAGTCACCCCTCCACTTT
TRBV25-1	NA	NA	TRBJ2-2	CASNSDRFTGELFF	TGTGCCAGCAATTCCGACAGATTCACCGGGGAGCTGTTTTTT
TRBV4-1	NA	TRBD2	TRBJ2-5	CASSPPVGSGGAGETQYF	TGCGCCAGCAGCCCCCCAGTGGGTAGCGGGGGGGCCGGCGAGACCCAGTACTTC
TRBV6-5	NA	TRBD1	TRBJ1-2	CASSYRGQGIGYTF	TGTGCCAGCAGTTACCGGGGACAGGGGATTGGCTACACCTTC
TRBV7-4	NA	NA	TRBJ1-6	CASSLENSGSSYNSPLHF	TGTGCCAGCAGCTTAGAGAATAGCGGGAGCTCCTATAATTCACCCCTCCACTTT
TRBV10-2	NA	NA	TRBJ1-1	CASSDSSIEAFF	TGCGCCAGCAGTGATAGCTCTATTGAAGCTTTCTTT
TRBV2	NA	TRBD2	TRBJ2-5	CASSELAGIQETQYF	TGTGCCAGCAGCGAACTAGCGGGGATACAAGAGACCCAGTACTTC
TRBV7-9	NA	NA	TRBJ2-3	CASSFRAGVEDTQYF	TGTGCCAGCAGCTTTAGGGCAGGGGTGGAGGATACGCAGTATTTT
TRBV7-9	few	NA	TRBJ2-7	CASSPRGPIRVEQYF	TGTGCCAGCAGCCCCAGGGGCCCTATTCGGGTCGAGCAGTACTTC
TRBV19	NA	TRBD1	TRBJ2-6	CASSQGADSGANVLTF	TGTGCCAGTAGTCAGGGGGCCGACTCTGGGGCCAACGTCCTGACTTTC
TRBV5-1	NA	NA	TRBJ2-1	CASSLDGSYNEQFF	TGCGCCAGCAGCTTGGACGGGAGCTACAATGAGCAGTTCTTC
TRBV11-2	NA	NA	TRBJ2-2	CASSLVGGPTGELFF	TGTGCCAGCAGCTTAGTTGGCGGGCCCACCGGGGAGCTGTTTTTT
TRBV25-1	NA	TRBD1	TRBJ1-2	CASSLEQGHYGYTF	TGTGCCAGCAGTCTCGAACAGGGGCACTATGGCTACACCTTC
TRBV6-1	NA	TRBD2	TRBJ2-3	CASSVQAPSGPDTQYF	TGTGCCAGCAGTGTCCAGGCCCCTAGCGGCCCAGATACGCAGTATTTT
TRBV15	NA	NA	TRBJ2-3	CATSQKTGVRTDTQYF	TGTGCCACCAGCCAGAAAACAGGTGTTAGGACAGATACGCAGTATTTT
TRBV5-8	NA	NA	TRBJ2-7	CASSLTGSSYEQYF	TGTGCCAGCAGCTTGACAGGGAGCTCCTACGAGCAGTACTTC
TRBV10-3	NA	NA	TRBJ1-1	CAISGLQGVLTEAFF	TGTGCCATCAGTGGATTACAAGGGGTCCTCACTGAAGCTTTCTTT
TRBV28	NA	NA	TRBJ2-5	CASRGAGPFETQYF	TGTGCCAGCAGAGGAGCAGGGCCGTTCGAGACCCAGTACTTC
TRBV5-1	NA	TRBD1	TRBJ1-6	CASSYGTGDYNSPLHF	TGCGCCAGCAGCTACGGGACAGGGGACTATAATTCACCCCTCCACTTT
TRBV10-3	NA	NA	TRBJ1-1	CAISAMNTEAFF	TGTGCCATCAGTGCCATGAACACTGAAGCTTTCTTT
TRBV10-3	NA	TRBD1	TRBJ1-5	CAISDLSGGGQPQHF	TGTGCCATCAGTGATTTATCAGGGGGCGGTCAGCCCCAGCATTTT
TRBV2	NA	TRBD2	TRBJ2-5	CASSEWGGSQETQYF	TGTGCCAGCAGTGAATGGGGGGGATCCCAAGAGACCCAGTACTTC
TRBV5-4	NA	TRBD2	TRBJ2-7	CASSDSGSTYEQYF	TGTGCCAGCAGCGATAGCGGGAGTACTTACGAGCAGTACTTC
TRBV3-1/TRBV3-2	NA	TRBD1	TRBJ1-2	CASSQFGQGQDGYTF	TGTGCCAGCAGCCAATTCGGACAGGGGCAAGATGGCTACACCTTC
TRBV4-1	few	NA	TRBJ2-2	CASSQAGAGELFF	TGCGCCAGCAGCCAAGCGGGAGCCGGGGAGCTGTTTTTT
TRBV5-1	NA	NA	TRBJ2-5	CASSLAQHQETQYF	TGCGCCAGCAGCTTGGCACAGCACCAAGAGACCCAGTACTTC
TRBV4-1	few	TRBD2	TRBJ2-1	CASSLDSGTSWETYNEQFF	TGCGCCAGCAGCCTCGACTCCGGGACTAGCTGGGAGACGTACAATGAGCAGTTCTTC
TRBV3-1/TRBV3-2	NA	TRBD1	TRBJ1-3	CASSRTGQVSGNTIYF	TGTGCCAGCAGCCGGACGGGACAGGTCTCTGGAAACACCATATATTTT
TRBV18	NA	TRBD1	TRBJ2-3	CASSPSTGTGSTDTQYF	TGTGCCAGCTCACCGTCAACCGGGACAGGATCCACAGATACGCAGTATTTT
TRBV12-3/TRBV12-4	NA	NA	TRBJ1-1	CASGTRNTEAFF	TGTGCCAGCGGCACACGGAACACTGAAGCTTTCTTT
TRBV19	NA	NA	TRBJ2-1	CASSIQGNSYNEQFF	TGTGCCAGTAGTATACAGGGAAACTCCTACAATGAGCAGTTCTTC
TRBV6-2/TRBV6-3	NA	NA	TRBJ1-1	CASSYRTANTEAFF	TGTGCCAGCAGTTACCGGACAGCGAACACTGAAGCTTTCTTT